A selection of T cell receptor beta chains follows, all from one sample in a study of T-cell reconstitution after alpha-beta-depleted transplantation in children. From the PCR reads, TCRdb called clonotypes with MiXCR, one entry per CDR3 protein. The sample yields about 830,000 distinct CDR3 sequences, roughly 16% seen once. Sequenced here: PBMCs, mostly from graft donor cells, sampled 360 days after TCRalphabeta/CD19-depleted stem cell transplant. The receptor source for this set is a male patient aged 10-17 years who had a stem cell transplant for acute lymphoblastic leukemia, so the T cells may come from the graft donor. Both conserved end residues are part of each CDR3. The D gene is left open where the match is weak. Where a row states a size, it is once, few, many or the class of an expanded clone; other rows omit it.

V	size	J	D	CDR3	DNA
TRBV7-6	many	TRBJ2-1	TRBD2	CASSLATSGTGQFF	TGTGCCAGCAGCTTAGCGACTAGCGGAACGGGGCAGTTCTTC
TRBV20-1	few	TRBJ2-7	NA	CSARDLRLSSYEQYF	TGCAGTGCTAGAGATTTGAGGCTATCTAGCTACGAGCAGTACTTC
TRBV11-2	NA	TRBJ2-5	NA	CASSSQLFQETQYF	TGTGCCAGCAGCTCACAACTTTTCCAAGAGACCCAGTACTTC
TRBV3-1	few	TRBJ2-1	NA	CASSQVRWGYNEQFF	TGTGCCAGCAGCCAAGTGAGGTGGGGTTACAATGAGCAGTTCTTC
TRBV12-3/TRBV12-4	few	TRBJ2-7	TRBD2	CASTPQAGVAYEQYF	TGTGCCAGCACCCCTCAGGCGGGGGTGGCGTACGAGCAGTACTTC
TRBV12-3/TRBV12-4	few	TRBJ2-1	NA	CASRDLGEQFF	TGTGCCAGCAGAGACTTAGGGGAGCAGTTCTTC
TRBV27	NA	TRBJ2-7	NA	CASRDLKGRGLNEQYF	TGTGCCAGCAGGGACCTAAAAGGGAGAGGATTGAACGAGCAGTACTTC
TRBV20-1	few	TRBJ2-7	NA	CSARESRSYEQYF	TGCAGTGCTAGAGAGTCGCGGAGCTACGAGCAGTACTTC
TRBV18	NA	TRBJ2-6	NA	CASSPRQVSGANVLTF	TGTGCCAGCTCACCTAGGCAGGTATCTGGGGCCAACGTCCTGACTTTC
TRBV10-3	many	TRBJ1-1	TRBD1	CAISGQGAITEAFF	TGTGCCATCAGTGGACAGGGGGCTATCACTGAAGCTTTCTTT
TRBV29-1	many	TRBJ1-2	NA	CSVDSDYGYTF	TGCAGCGTTGACAGTGACTATGGCTACACCTTC
TRBV7-9	many	TRBJ2-5	TRBD1	CASSERQGPETQYF	TGTGCCAGCAGCGAACGACAGGGACCAGAGACCCAGTACTTC
TRBV12-3/TRBV12-4	NA	TRBJ1-4	NA	CASSFWGGSEKLFF	TGTGCCAGCAGTTTTTGGGGGGGCTCGGAAAAACTGTTTTTT
TRBV15	few	TRBJ2-2	TRBD2	CATSSVKAGGQWGPNTGELFF	TGTGCCACCAGCAGCGTCAAAGCGGGAGGGCAATGGGGACCTAACACCGGGGAGCTGTTTTTT
TRBV5-1	few	TRBJ2-1	TRBD1	CASSFRPRQGSYNEQFF	TGCGCCAGCAGCTTTCGGCCTAGACAGGGGTCCTACAATGAGCAGTTCTTC
TRBV5-1	many	TRBJ2-1	TRBD2	CASSLVSGSSYNEQFF	TGTGCCAGCAGCTTAGTTAGCGGGAGCTCCTACAATGAGCAGTTCTTC
TRBV5-5	many	TRBJ2-1	TRBD2	CASSQLAGAEQFF	TGTGCCAGCAGTCAGCTAGCGGGAGCTGAGCAGTTCTTC
TRBV6-1	many	TRBJ2-7	TRBD2	CASSALAGVSYEQYF	TGTGCCAGCAGTGCACTAGCGGGAGTGTCCTACGAGCAGTACTTC
TRBV4-1	once	TRBJ2-2	TRBD1	CASSHPRDSRSSPNTGELFF	TGCGCCAGCAGCCACCCCAGGGACAGCCGATCAAGTCCGAACACCGGGGAGCTGTTTTTT
TRBV6-5	NA	TRBJ2-1	NA	CASSDGGDEQFF	TGTGCCAGCAGCGACGGTGGGGATGAGCAGTTCTTC
TRBV12-3/TRBV12-4	NA	TRBJ1-1	TRBD1	CASSFGDREVEAFF	TGTGCCAGCAGTTTCGGGGACAGGGAGGTTGAAGCTTTCTTT
TRBV12-3/TRBV12-4	few	TRBJ2-7	TRBD2	CASTLRELAREQYF	TGTGCCAGCACCTTGCGGGAGCTGGCTCGCGAGCAGTACTTC
TRBV3-1	many	TRBJ2-3	TRBD2	CASSQHSGTSTDTQYF	TGTGCCAGCAGCCAACATAGCGGGACTAGCACAGATACGCAGTATTTT
TRBV5-1	many	TRBJ2-5	NA	CASSTGLQETQYF	TGCGCCAGCTCGACAGGACTCCAAGAGACCCAGTACTTC
TRBV20-1	few	TRBJ2-3	TRBD2	CSAGAGGPTDTQYF	TGCAGTGCGGGAGCGGGAGGGCCCACAGATACGCAGTATTTT
TRBV7-2	few	TRBJ2-2	NA	CASSLGARFTGELFF	TGTGCCAGCAGCTTAGGAGCGCGCTTCACCGGGGAGCTGTTTTTT
TRBV7-8	NA	TRBJ2-7	TRBD2	CASSLERGTSGKRHEQYF	TGTGCCAGCAGCTTAGAAAGAGGGACTAGCGGGAAGAGACACGAGCAGTACTTC
TRBV12-3/TRBV12-4	NA	TRBJ2-3	TRBD2	CASSLSGLAEDSTDTQYF	TGTGCCAGCAGTTTAAGCGGACTAGCGGAGGATAGCACAGATACGCAGTATTTT
TRBV20-1	few	TRBJ1-5	NA	CSVNLGNQPQHF	TGCAGTGTAAATCTAGGGAATCAGCCCCAGCATTTT
TRBV7-2	many	TRBJ2-2	TRBD1	CASSSGGGNTGELFF	TGTGCCAGCAGCTCAGGGGGCGGGAACACCGGGGAGCTGTTTTTT
TRBV25-1	NA	TRBJ2-1	TRBD2	CASSDPTYSSGLAFF	TGTGCCAGCAGTGATCCGACCTACTCTAGCGGCTTAGCGTTCTTC
TRBV5-1	NA	TRBJ2-5	NA	CASSLVAGYQETQYF	TGCGCCAGCAGCTTGGTGGCGGGATACCAAGAGACCCAGTACTTC
TRBV7-2	few	TRBJ2-2	TRBD1	CASSFTGDTGELFF	TGTGCCAGCAGCTTTACAGGGGACACCGGGGAGCTGTTTTTT
TRBV3-1	NA	TRBJ2-7	TRBD1	CASSQQDRGIYEQYF	TGTGCCAGCAGCCAACAGGACAGGGGTATCTACGAGCAGTACTTC
TRBV7-2	few	TRBJ2-1	NA	CASSFVRVGLYNEQFF	TGTGCCAGCAGCTTTGTGCGTGTCGGACTTTACAATGAGCAGTTCTTC
TRBV24-1	NA	TRBJ2-2	NA	CATSATAGTQIANTGELFF	TGTGCCACCAGTGCTACCGCCGGGACACAAATAGCGAACACCGGGGAGCTGTTTTTT
TRBV6-5	NA	TRBJ1-2	NA	CASSYEAGTFGYTF	TGTGCCAGCAGTTACGAAGCAGGGACTTTTGGCTACACCTTC
TRBV29-1	many	TRBJ1-5	NA	CSVGFGPSNQPQHF	TGCAGCGTTGGATTCGGCCCGAGCAATCAGCCCCAGCATTTT
TRBV13	few	TRBJ2-7	NA	CASSSATALDEQYF	TGTGCCAGCAGCTCCGCGACGGCATTGGACGAGCAGTACTTC
TRBV7-6	few	TRBJ2-7	TRBD1	CASSSSQRQGTYEQYF	TGTGCCAGCAGCTCTTCCCAAAGACAGGGGACCTACGAGCAGTACTTC
TRBV29-1	NA	TRBJ2-1	NA	CSDQKGDFYNEQFF	TGCAGCGACCAGAAGGGGGATTTCTACAATGAGCAGTTCTTC
TRBV12-3/TRBV12-4	NA	TRBJ1-5	NA	CASAKTTPSGQPQHF	TGTGCCAGCGCCAAAACGACTCCCTCGGGGCAGCCCCAGCATTTT
TRBV20-1	few	TRBJ2-2	NA	CSARDPRQDNTGELFF	TGCAGTGCTAGAGACCCCCGACAGGACAACACCGGGGAGCTGTTTTTT
TRBV28	few	TRBJ1-2	NA	CASGREGYGYTF	TGTGCCAGCGGCAGGGAAGGGTACGGCTACACCTTC
TRBV5-5	NA	TRBJ2-3	NA	CASSLTSIPLDTQYF	TGTGCCAGCAGCTTGACTAGTATCCCATTAGATACGCAGTATTTT
TRBV29-1	NA	TRBJ2-5	TRBD2	CSVGIAGGVFETQYF	TGCAGCGTTGGTATAGCGGGAGGGGTCTTCGAGACCCAGTACTTC
TRBV18	few	TRBJ2-1	NA	CASSPLGSGSEQFF	TGTGCCAGCTCACCACTGGGTTCGGGGAGTGAGCAGTTCTTC
TRBV5-1	NA	TRBJ1-1	NA	CASSLEVQTEAFF	TGCGCCAGCAGCTTGGAGGTCCAGACTGAAGCTTTCTTT
TRBV20-1	many	TRBJ2-7	TRBD2	CSARPGTSEYEQYF	TGCAGTGCTCGCCCCGGGACTAGCGAGTACGAGCAGTACTTC
TRBV14	NA	TRBJ2-1	TRBD2	CASSRVAGPSYNEQFF	TGTGCCAGCAGCCGCGTAGCGGGGCCCTCCTACAATGAGCAGTTCTTC
TRBV10-2	NA	TRBJ2-7	NA	CASSGSSNEQYF	TGCGCCAGCAGTGGGTCCTCCAACGAGCAGTACTTC
TRBV29-1	NA	TRBJ1-1	TRBD1	CSVDLGQGFEAFF	TGCAGCGTTGACTTAGGACAGGGGTTTGAAGCTTTCTTT
TRBV4-1	few	TRBJ1-2	NA	CASSQVQGINYGYTF	TGCGCCAGCAGCCAGGTCCAGGGAATAAACTATGGCTACACCTTC
TRBV6-2/TRBV6-3	many	TRBJ2-7	TRBD2	CASSHLLAGSYEQYF	TGTGCCAGCAGTCACCTACTAGCGGGCTCTTACGAGCAGTACTTC
TRBV14	NA	TRBJ1-4	NA	CASSQEGWMAAETNEKLFF	TGTGCCAGCAGCCAAGAAGGGTGGATGGCGGCGGAAACTAATGAAAAACTGTTTTTT
TRBV7-2	many	TRBJ2-4	TRBD2	CASSLLAGAAKNIQYF	TGTGCCAGCAGCTTACTAGCGGGAGCAGCCAAAAACATTCAGTACTTC
TRBV20-1	NA	TRBJ2-2	TRBD2	CCAPNPLAAAANTGELFF	TGCTGTGCGCCGAATCCCCTAGCGGCAGCCGCGAACACCGGGGAGCTGTTTTTT